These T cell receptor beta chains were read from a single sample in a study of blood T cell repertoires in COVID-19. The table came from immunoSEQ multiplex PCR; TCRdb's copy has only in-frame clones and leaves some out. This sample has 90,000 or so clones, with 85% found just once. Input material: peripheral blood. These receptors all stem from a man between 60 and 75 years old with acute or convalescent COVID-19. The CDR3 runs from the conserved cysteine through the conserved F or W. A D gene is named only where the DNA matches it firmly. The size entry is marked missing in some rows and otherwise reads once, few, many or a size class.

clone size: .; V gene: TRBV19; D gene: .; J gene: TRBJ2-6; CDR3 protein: CASSIGQSIRTVLTF; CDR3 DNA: TGTGCCAGTAGTATTGGGCAGTCAATTCGTACCGTCCTGACTTTC
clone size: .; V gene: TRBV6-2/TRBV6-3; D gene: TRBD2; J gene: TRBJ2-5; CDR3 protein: CASSYSYIQTSSQETQYF; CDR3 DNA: TGTGCCAGCAGTTACTCGTATATCCAGACTAGCAGCCAAGAGACCCAGTACTTC
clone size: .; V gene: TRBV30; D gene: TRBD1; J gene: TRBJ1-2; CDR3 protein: CAWSRGPYGYTF; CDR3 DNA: TGTGCCTGGAGCAGGGGGCCGTATGGCTACACCTTC
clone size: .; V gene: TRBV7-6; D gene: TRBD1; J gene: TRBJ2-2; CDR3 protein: CASSARQGLNTGELFF; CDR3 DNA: TGTGCCAGCAGCGCCCGACAGGGTCTGAACACCGGGGAGCTGTTTTTT
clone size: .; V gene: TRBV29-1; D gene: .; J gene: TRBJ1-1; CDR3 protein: CSVDGGLRAFF; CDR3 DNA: TGCAGCGTTGACGGGGGGCTGAGGGCTTTCTTT
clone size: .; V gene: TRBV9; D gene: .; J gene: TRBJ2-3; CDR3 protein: CASKGTGESTDTQYF; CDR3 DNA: TGTGCCAGCAAGGGCACGGGGGAGAGCACAGATACGCAGTATTTT
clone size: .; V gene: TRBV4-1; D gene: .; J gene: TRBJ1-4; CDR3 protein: CASSRRGEDEKLFF; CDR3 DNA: TGCGCCAGCAGCCGGCGGGGGGAAGATGAAAAACTGTTTTTT
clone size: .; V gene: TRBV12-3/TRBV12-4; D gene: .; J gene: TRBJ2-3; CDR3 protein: CASSFLLVDTQYF; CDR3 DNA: TGTGCCAGCAGTTTCCTTCTAGTAGATACGCAGTATTTT
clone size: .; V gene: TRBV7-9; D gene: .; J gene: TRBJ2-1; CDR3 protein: CASSLTSRQDRQFF; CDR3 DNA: TGTGCCAGCAGCTTAACCTCAAGACAGGATAGGCAGTTCTTC
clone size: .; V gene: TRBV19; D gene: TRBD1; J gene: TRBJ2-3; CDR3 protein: CASTRTGGTDTQYF; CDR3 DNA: TGTGCCAGTACTAGGACAGGGGGCACAGATACGCAGTATTTT
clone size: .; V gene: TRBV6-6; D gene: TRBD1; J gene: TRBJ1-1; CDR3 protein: CAISDREDGVNTEAFF; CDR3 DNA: TGTGCCATCTCCGACAGGGAGGATGGGGTGAACACTGAAGCTTTCTTT
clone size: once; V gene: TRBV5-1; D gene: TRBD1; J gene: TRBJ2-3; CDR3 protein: CASSLDRGLTDTQYF; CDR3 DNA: TGCGCCAGCAGCTTGGACAGGGGGCTCACAGATACGCAGTATTTT
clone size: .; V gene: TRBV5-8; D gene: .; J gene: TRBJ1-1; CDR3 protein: CASSLEQNNEAFF; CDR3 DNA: TGTGCCAGCAGCTTGGAACAGAATAACGAAGCTTTCTTT
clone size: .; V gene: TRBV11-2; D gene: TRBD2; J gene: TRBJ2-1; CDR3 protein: CASSRLAGNYNEQFF; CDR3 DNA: TGTGCCAGCAGCCGTCTAGCGGGGAACTACAATGAGCAGTTCTTC
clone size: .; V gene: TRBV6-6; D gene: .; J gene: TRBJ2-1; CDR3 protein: CASSFGGGSEQFF; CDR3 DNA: TGTGCCAGCAGTTTCGGAGGGGGCTCTGAGCAGTTCTTC
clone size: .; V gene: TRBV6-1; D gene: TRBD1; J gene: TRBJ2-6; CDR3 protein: CASSVTTGGSGANVLTF; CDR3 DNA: TGTGCCAGCAGTGTTACGACAGGGGGCTCTGGGGCCAACGTCCTGACTTTC
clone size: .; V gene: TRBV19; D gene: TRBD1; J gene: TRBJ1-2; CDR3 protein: CASSFGQGANYGYTF; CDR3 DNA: TGTGCCAGTAGTTTCGGACAGGGGGCTAACTATGGCTACACCTTC
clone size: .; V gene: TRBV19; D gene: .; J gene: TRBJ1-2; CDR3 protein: CASSPGVANYGYTF; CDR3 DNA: TGTGCCAGTAGCCCAGGGGTGGCTAACTATGGCTACACCTTC
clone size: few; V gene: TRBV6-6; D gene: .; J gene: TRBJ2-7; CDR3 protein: CASSYGTSYEQYF; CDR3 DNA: TGTGCCAGCAGTTACGGGACATCCTACGAGCAGTACTTC
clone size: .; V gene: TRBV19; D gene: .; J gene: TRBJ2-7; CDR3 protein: CASSHTGTYEQYF; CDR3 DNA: TGTGCCAGTAGTCATACAGGGACCTACGAGCAGTACTTC
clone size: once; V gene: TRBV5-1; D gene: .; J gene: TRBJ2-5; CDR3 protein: CASSPRGLPDSRGETQYF; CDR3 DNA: TGCGCCAGCAGCCCAAGAGGGCTGCCCGATAGTCGGGGAGAGACCCAGTACTTC
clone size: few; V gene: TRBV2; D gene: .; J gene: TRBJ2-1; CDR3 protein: CASSARQIYNEQFF; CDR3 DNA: TGTGCCAGCAGTGCTCGACAGATTTACAATGAGCAGTTCTTC
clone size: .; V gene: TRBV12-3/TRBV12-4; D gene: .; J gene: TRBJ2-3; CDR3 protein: CASRRGAEDTQYF; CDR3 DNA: TGTGCCAGCCGCCGGGGAGCGGAAGATACGCAGTATTTT
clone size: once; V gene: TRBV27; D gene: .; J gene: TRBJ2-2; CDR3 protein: CASSLITGIGGELFF; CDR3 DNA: TGTGCCAGCAGTTTAATTACAGGGATCGGCGGGGAGCTGTTTTTT
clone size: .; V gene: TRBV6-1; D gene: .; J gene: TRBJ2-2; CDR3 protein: CASSEIPGSGELFF; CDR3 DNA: TGTGCCAGCAGTGAAATTCCGGGGTCCGGGGAGCTGTTTTTT
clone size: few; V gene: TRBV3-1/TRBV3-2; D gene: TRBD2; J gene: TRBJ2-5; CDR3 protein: CASSHLAGGRQETQYF; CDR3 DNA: TGTGCCAGCAGCCACCTAGCGGGGGGACGCCAAGAGACCCAGTACTTC
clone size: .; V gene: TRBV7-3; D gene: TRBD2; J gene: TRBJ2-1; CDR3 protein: CASSPGLAGRSYNEQFF; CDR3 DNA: TGTGCCAGCAGCCCTGGACTAGCGGGGAGATCCTACAATGAGCAGTTCTTC
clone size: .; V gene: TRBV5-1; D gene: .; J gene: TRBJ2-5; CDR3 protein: CASSLAAETQYF; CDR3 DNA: TGCGCCAGCAGCTTGGCCGCGGAGACCCAGTACTTC
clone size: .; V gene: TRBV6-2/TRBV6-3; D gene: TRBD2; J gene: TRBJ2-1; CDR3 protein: CASSWSGGASNEQFF; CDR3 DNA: TGTGCCAGCAGTTGGAGCGGGGGGGCATCCAATGAGCAGTTCTTC
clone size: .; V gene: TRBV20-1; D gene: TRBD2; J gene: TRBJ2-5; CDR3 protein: CSASSGGKQETQYF; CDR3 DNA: TGCAGTGCTAGTTCGGGGGGGAAACAAGAGACCCAGTACTTC
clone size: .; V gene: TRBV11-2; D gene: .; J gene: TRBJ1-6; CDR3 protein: CASSLDRNNSPLHF; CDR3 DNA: TGTGCCAGCAGCTTAGACAGGAATAATTCACCCCTCCACTTT
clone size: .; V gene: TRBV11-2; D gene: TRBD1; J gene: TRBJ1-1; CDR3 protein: CASSSQGGTEAFF; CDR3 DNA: TGTGCCAGCAGCTCGCAGGGGGGCACTGAAGCTTTCTTT
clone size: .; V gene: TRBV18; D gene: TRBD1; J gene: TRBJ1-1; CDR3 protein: CASSPGTGDGIAFF; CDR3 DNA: TGTGCCAGCTCACCCGGGACAGGGGACGGCATAGCTTTCTTT
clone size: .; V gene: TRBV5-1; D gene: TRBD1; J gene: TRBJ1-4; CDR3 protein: CASSANLPGQGVGNEKLFF; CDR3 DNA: TGCGCCAGCAGCGCAAACCTACCGGGACAGGGAGTGGGTAATGAAAAACTGTTTTTT
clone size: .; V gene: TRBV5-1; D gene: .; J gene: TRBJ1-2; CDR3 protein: CASSSRGAYGYTF; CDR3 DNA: TGCGCCAGCAGCTCCCGGGGGGCCTATGGCTACACCTTC
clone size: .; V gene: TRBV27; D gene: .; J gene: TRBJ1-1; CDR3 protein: CASSTGLTSGEAFF; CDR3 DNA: TGTGCCAGCAGTACGGGACTGACGAGTGGCGAAGCTTTCTTT
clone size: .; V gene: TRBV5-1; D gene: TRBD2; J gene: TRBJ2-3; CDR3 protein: CASSLPSSGITDTQYF; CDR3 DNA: TGCGCCAGCAGCTTGCCTTCTAGCGGAATCACAGATACGCAGTATTTT
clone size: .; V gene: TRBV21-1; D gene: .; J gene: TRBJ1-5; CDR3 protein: CASSHPDSYSNQPQHF; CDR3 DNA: TGTGCCAGCAGCCACCCCGACAGTTATAGCAATCAGCCCCAGCATTTT
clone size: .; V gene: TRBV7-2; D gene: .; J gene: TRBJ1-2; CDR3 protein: CASSLAPGNGGYTF; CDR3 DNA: TGTGCCAGCAGCTTAGCCCCAGGGAATGGTGGCTACACCTTC
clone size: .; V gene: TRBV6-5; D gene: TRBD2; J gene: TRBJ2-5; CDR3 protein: CASTQRLAGGTQYF; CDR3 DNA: TGTGCCAGCACCCAGCGGCTAGCGGGAGGGACCCAGTACTTC
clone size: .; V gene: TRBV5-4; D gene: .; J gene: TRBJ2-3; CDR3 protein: CASSLPLGPTDTQYF; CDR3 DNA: TGTGCCAGCAGCTTGCCCCTGGGGCCTACAGATACGCAGTATTTT
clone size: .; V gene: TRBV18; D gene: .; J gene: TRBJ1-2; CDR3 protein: CASSELNRDSGYTF; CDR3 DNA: TGTGCCAGCTCGGAACTGAACAGGGATTCAGGCTACACCTTC
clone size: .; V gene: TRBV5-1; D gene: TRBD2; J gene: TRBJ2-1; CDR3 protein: CASSGVGLAGGTYNEQFF; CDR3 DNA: TGCGCCAGCAGCGGGGTCGGCCTAGCGGGAGGGACCTACAATGAGCAGTTCTTC
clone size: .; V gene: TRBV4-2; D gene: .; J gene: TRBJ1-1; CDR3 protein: CASSQFLMNTEAFF; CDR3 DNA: TGTGCCAGCAGCCAATTCCTAATGAACACTGAAGCTTTCTTT
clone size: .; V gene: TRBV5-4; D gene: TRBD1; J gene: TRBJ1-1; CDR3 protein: CASSFKQGAGTEAFF; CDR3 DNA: TGTGCCAGCAGCTTTAAACAGGGGGCGGGTACTGAAGCTTTCTTT
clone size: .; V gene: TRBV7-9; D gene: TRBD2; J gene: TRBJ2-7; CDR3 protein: CASSLGSGASYEQYF; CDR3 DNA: TGTGCCAGCAGCTTAGGGAGCGGGGCGTCCTACGAGCAGTACTTC
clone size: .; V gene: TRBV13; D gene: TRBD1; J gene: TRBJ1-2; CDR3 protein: CASSLGTGTPSGYTF; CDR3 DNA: TGTGCCAGCAGCCTTGGGACAGGGACGCCCTCTGGCTACACCTTC
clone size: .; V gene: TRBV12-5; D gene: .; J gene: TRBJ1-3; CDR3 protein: CASGRTLPGNTIYF; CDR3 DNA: TGTGCTAGTGGCCGGACTTTGCCTGGAAACACCATATATTTT
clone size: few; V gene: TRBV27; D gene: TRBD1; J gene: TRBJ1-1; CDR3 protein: CASSFLSSGQGAGTEAFF; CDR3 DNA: TGTGCCAGCAGTTTCTTGTCATCGGGACAGGGGGCGGGTACTGAAGCTTTCTTT
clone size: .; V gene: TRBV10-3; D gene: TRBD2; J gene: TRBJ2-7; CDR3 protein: CAISTGTSGGYEQYF; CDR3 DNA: TGTGCCATCAGTACCGGGACTAGCGGGGGCTACGAGCAGTACTTC
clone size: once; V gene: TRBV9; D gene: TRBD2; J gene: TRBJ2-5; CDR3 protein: CASSVATSGGYQETQYF; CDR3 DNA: TGTGCCAGCAGCGTGGCGACTAGCGGGGGATACCAAGAGACCCAGTACTTC
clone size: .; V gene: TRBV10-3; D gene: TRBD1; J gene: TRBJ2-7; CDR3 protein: CAISAGTEHYEQYF; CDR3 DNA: TGTGCCATCAGCGCCGGGACAGAACACTACGAGCAGTACTTC